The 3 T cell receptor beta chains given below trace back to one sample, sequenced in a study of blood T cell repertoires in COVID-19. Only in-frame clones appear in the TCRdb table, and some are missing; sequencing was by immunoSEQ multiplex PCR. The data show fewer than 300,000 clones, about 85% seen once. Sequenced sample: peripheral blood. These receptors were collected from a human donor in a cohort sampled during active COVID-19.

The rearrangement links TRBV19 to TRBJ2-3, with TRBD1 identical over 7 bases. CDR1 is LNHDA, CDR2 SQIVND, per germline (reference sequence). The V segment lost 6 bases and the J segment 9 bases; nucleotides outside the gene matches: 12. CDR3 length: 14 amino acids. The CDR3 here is CASRPRTTGSTQYF. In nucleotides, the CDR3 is TGTGCCAGTAGACCCCGAACGACAGGGTCCACGCAGTATTTT. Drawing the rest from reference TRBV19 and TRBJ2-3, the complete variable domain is DGGITQSPKYLFRKEGQNVTLSCEQNLNHDAMYWYRQDPGQGLRLIYYSQIVNDFQKGDIAEGYSVSREKKESFPLTVTSAQKNPTAFYLCASRPRTTGSTQYFGPGTRLTVL.

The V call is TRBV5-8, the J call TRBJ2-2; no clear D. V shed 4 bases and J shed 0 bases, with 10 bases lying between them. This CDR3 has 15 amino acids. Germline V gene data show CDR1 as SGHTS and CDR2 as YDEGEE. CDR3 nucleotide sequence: TGTGCCAGCAGCCATACACAGACGAACACCGGGGAGCTGTTTTTT. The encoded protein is CASSHTQTNTGELFF.

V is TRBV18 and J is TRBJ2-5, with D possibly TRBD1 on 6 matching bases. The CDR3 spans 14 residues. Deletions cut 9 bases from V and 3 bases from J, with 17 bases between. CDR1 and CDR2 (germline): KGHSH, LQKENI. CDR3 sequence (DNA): TGTGCCAGTCAAGGGGGAATCGATAAAGAGACCCAGTACTTC. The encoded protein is CASQGGIDKETQYF.